Below, 3 T cell receptor beta chains from the same sample are listed, as sequenced in a study of T cells expressing NK-cell markers. TCRdb re-called the 5' RACE reads and catalogs CDR3 proteins one per entry, DNA excluded. The table lists about 120,000 distinct CDR3 sequences. Sequenced sample: blood T cells: a sorted CD56 or NKG2C T cell subset, CD4+ or CD8+ T cells, or bulk PBMC T cells (not recorded which). These receptors were taken from a woman between 18 and 69 years old in good health.

V is TRBV12-3 or TRBV12-4 and J is TRBJ2-1; the TRBD1 assignment by TCRdb is unverifiable without DNA. CDR3 size: 14 residues. The CDR3 spells CASKPTRDYNEQFF.

CDR3: CASNSPAGATGELFF. The rearrangement uses TRBV7-8 and TRBJ2-2; with no DNA, the TCRdb D assignment of TRBD1 cannot be verified. Germline V CDR1 and CDR2: SGHVS, FQNEAQ. The CDR3 sequence is 15 residues long.

The chain combines TRBV12-3 or TRBV12-4 with TRBJ1-2. This CDR3 spans 13 amino acids. The CDR3 protein is CASSLGGNYGYTF.